This passage covers 26 T cell receptor beta chains from one sample sequenced in a study of blood T cells in healthy people across ages. Combining a sample-barcoded 5' primer with a J-beta primer mix, a second PCR ran for roughly 7 to 12 cycles. TCRdb itself ran the 5' RACE reads through MiXCR, one entry per CDR3 protein. This sample has around 710,000 distinct CDR3 sequences, with roughly two fifths found just once. The source material was blood. The receptors were sampled from an older woman in good health.

V usage is TRBV7-3 and J usage is TRBJ1-2, with D possibly matching TRBD1 (6 bases). The germline gives CDR1 SGHTA, CDR2 FQGTGA. V was clipped by 8 bases and J by 4 bases, with 14 bases between them. This CDR3 is 13 amino acids long. Written as DNA, the CDR3 is TGTGCCAGCGGCGGGGAAGGGGGCTATGGCTACACCTTC. Translating gives CASGGEGGYGYTF.

On this clonotype: This may arise from a read error, as a much more abundant clone is one base away. The chain carries TRBV4-2 and TRBJ2-3; tentative D call: TRBD1 (7 bases). The CDR3 runs 15 residues. Germline CDR1 reads LGHNA; CDR2 reads YNFKEQ. The CDR3 reads CAGSPDRQGGDTQYF. The CDR3 coding sequence is TGTGCCGGCAGCCCAGACCGACAGGGAGGCGATACGCAGTATTTT.

The chain is built from TRBV6-1 and TRBJ2-3; no definite D call. The V and J ends lost 5 bases and 2 bases respectively, with 11 bases between them. CDR3 length: 14 amino acids. Germline CDR1 and CDR2: MNHNS and SASEGT. In DNA, the CDR3 is TGTGCCAGCAGTTCAGGAGTGACCACAGATACGCAGTATTTT. This gives the protein CASSSGVTTDTQYF.

CDR3 residues: CSAGLLAAGPEQYF. The CDR3 coding sequence is TGCAGTGCTGGTCTACTAGCGGCGGGTCCCGAGCAGTACTTC. The V call is TRBV20-1, the J call TRBJ2-7; 8 bases are shared with TRBD2. The CDR3 runs 14 residues. The germline gives CDR1 DFQATT, CDR2 SNEGSKA (reference sequence). The J segment lost 6 bases and the V segment lost 5 bases, leaving 12 bases of the junction unmatched.

This clonotype was seen a handful of times. The rearrangement joins TRBV6-2 or TRBV6-3 to TRBJ2-5; 7 positions match TRBD2. Germline CDR1 and CDR2: MNHEY and SVGEGT. J lost 3 bases, V lost 10 bases, and 14 bases had no gene match. The CDR3 consists of 15 residues. As DNA, the CDR3 is TGTGCCAACCGACCCCGGACTAGGGTAAAAGAGACCCAGTACTTC. It encodes CANRPRTRVKETQYF.

This clonotype was counted a few times. The chain's CDR3 is CASSPWTSGRKDTQYF. For the CDR3, the DNA is TGTGCCAGCAGCCCCTGGACTAGCGGGAGAAAAGATACGCAGTATTTT. The rearrangement uses TRBV7-9 and TRBJ2-3, with 13 bases fitting TRBD2. The CDR3 spans 16 residues. Germline loops: CDR1 SEHNR, CDR2 FQNEAQ (reference sequence). Losses at the gene ends were 5 bases for V and 5 bases for J; bases not matched to a gene: 7.

V gene TRBV6-5 combines with J gene TRBJ2-1; TRBD2 aligns across 15 bases. There are 18 residues in the CDR3. Germline CDR1 and CDR2: MNHEY and SVGAGI. The V gene end was trimmed by 1 base and the J gene end by 0 bases; junction bases not matched to a gene: 1. This CDR3 is CASSYWTSGRASYNEQFF. Written as DNA, the CDR3 is TGTGCCAGCAGTTACTGGACTAGCGGGAGGGCCTCCTACAATGAGCAGTTCTTC.

The chain is built from TRBV4-3 and TRBJ2-7, with D unclear. With 2 bases removed from V and 0 bases from J, the gap between germline ends came to 11 bases. This CDR3 is 15 amino acids long. Germline assignment: CDR1 LGHNA and CDR2 YSLEER. The CDR3 region has the DNA TGCGCCAGCAGCCAATCCGAAGGGATCTCCTACGAGCAGTACTTC. The encoded protein is CASSQSEGISYEQYF.

As DNA, the CDR3 is TGTGCCAGCAGCTCTATAATGTGGGGTGCCTCCTACGAGCAGTACTTC. Amino acid sequence: CASSSIMWGASYEQYF. This chain connects TRBV5-4 to TRBJ2-7; D not certain. The CDR3 consists of 16 residues. With 3 bases removed from V and 0 bases from J, the gap between germline ends came to 16 bases. Germline lookup yields CDR1 SGHNT and CDR2 YYREEE (reference sequence).

The chain employs TRBV3-1 and TRBJ2-5; tentative D call: TRBD2 (5 bases). V was cut by 4 bases and J by 4 bases, with 16 bases left in between. This CDR3 region has 15 residues. CDR1 is LGHDT and CDR2 is YNNKEL in the germline V gene (reference sequence). The CDR3 nucleotides are TGTGCCAGCAGCCCTACCTCTCTAGCCGTAGAGACCCAGTACTTC. It is translated as CASSPTSLAVETQYF.

This clonotype has a count of ten or more. The rearrangement links TRBV29-1 to TRBJ2-1; 10 bases line up with TRBD1. The CDR3 totals 14 residues. Trimming took 7 bases from V and 6 from J; bases not matched to a gene: 9. The V gene's germline CDR1 is SQVTM and CDR2 ANQGSEA. The CDR3 here is CSARGTGVGNEQFF. DNA of the CDR3: TGCAGCGCTAGGGGGACAGGGGTCGGCAATGAGCAGTTCTTC.

V and J are TRBV12-3 or TRBV12-4 and TRBJ2-5; the D call may be TRBD1 or TRBD2 (5 bases each). The closer fit of TRBJ2-7 to the DNA end suggests the J call may be wrong. The CDR3 runs to 14 residues. The CDR3 sequence: CASSIRGAGYEQYF. The CDR3 nucleotides are TGTGCCAGCTCTATCCGGGGAGCAGGGTACGAGCAGTACTTC.

This chain joins TRBV20-1 and TRBJ2-5; D is uncertain. Matching the DNA end better, TRBJ2-7 makes the J call doubtful. The CDR3 runs to 10 residues. CDR1 DFQATT and CDR2 SNEGSKA come from the germline V gene (reference sequence). The chain's CDR3 is CSVPPYEQYF. CDR3 coding DNA: TGCAGTGTTCCACCCTACGAGCAGTACTTC.

The chain employs TRBV11-1 and TRBJ2-1; D perhaps matches TRBD1 (5 bases). The CDR3 is made up of 14 amino acids. The germline V gene has CDR1 SGHAT and CDR2 FQDESV (reference sequence). Trimming stripped 4 bases from V and 10 bases from J, with 17 bases between. The CDR3: CASSSDTAFYEQFF. CDR3 sequence (DNA): TGTGCCAGCAGCTCGGACACTGCCTTCTACGAGCAGTTCTTC.

In this sample, this clonotype turned up many times. A read error may be the cause here, since a much bigger clone is one base away. V and J are TRBV28 and TRBJ2-1; D gene ambiguous. The closer fit of TRBJ2-7 to the DNA end suggests the J call may be wrong. CDR1 and CDR2 (germline): MDHEN, SYDVKM. The CDR3 has 11 amino acids. In DNA form, the CDR3 reads TGTGCCAGCAGCTCCTACAATGAGCAGTACTTC. Amino acid sequence: CASSSYNEQYF.

This clonotype has a count of ten or more. The J gene is TRBJ2-1, the V gene TRBV11-3; a weak D match, TRBD2 (6 bases). The CDR3 has 15 amino acids. The V gene's germline CDR1 is SGHNT and CDR2 YENEEA. V was cut by 0 bases and J by 2 bases, with 8 bases left in between. This chain's CDR3 is CASSLDGSTYNEQFF. CDR3 in DNA: TGTGCCAGCAGCTTAGACGGGAGCACCTACAATGAGCAGTTCTTC.

This clonotype was seen a handful of times. The chain carries TRBV15 and TRBJ1-5; no clear D. The germline V gene encodes CDR1 LNHNV and CDR2 YYDKDF (reference sequence). This CDR3 spans 15 amino acids. Trimming took off 6 bases at V and 2 bases at J, with 14 bases between the two ends. The CDR3, as DNA: TGTGCCACCAGTCCAGAACCGGGCCGCAATCAGCCCCAGCATTTT. Translated: CATSPEPGRNQPQHF.

V is TRBV9 and J is TRBJ1-1; 7 bases fit TRBD1. The length of the CDR3 is 14 residues. V lost 0 bases and J lost 4; bases outside the gene matches: 3. The germline gives CDR1 SGDLS, CDR2 YYNGEE. The CDR3 nucleotides are TGTGCCAGCAGCGTAGAGGGGGCTGGCACTGAAGCTTTCTTT. Translation gives CASSVEGAGTEAFF.

V usage is TRBV3-1 and J usage is TRBJ2-4, with 14 bases fitting TRBD2. The end of the DNA aligns better with TRBJ2-7, so the J call may be wrong. The CDR3 extends over 15 amino acids. Germline values: CDR1 LGHDT, CDR2 YNNKEL (reference sequence). The CDR3 is CASSQTSGGAYEQYF. CDR3 in DNA: TGTGCCAGCAGCCAGACTAGCGGGGGGGCTTACGAGCAGTACTTC.

The table lists this clonotype with a few counts. This chain links TRBV2 with TRBJ2-1; possible D gene TRBD2, 6 bases. Germline CDR1 and CDR2: SNHLY and FYNNEI. V was clipped by 0 bases and J by 3 bases, with 21 bases between them. This CDR3 region has 19 residues. CDR3 nucleotide sequence: TGTGCCAGCAGTGAAGCGCTTCTCCTCACGGGGGTATTCTACAATGAGCAGTTCTTC. Translating it yields CASSEALLLTGVFYNEQFF.

The genes are TRBV6-1 and TRBJ2-7, with a tentative D call TRBD2 (6 bases). Deletions cut 4 bases from V and 0 bases from J, with 13 bases between. Germline CDR1 and CDR2: MNHNS and SASEGT. The CDR3 consists of 15 residues. This chain's CDR3 is CASSGPGLGSYEQYF. The DNA for the CDR3 is TGTGCCAGCAGTGGACCGGGACTGGGCTCCTACGAGCAGTACTTC.

The chain carries TRBV20-1 and TRBJ2-5; TRBD2 matches 11 bases. V dropped 6 bases and J dropped 5; count of bases not matched to a gene: 14. The length of the CDR3 is 16 residues. CDR1 and CDR2 from the germline V gene are DFQATT and SNEGSKA (reference sequence). CDR3 DNA sequence: TGCAGTGCATTCAGTCACCAGACTAGCGGGGATGAGACCCAGTACTTC. Amino acid sequence: CSAFSHQTSGDETQYF.

The CDR3 nucleotides read TGTGCCACAGCTGAGGCAGGCGGGGATGAAAAACTGTTTTTT. Its protein is CATAEAGGDEKLFF. The genes are TRBV7-6 and TRBJ1-4; D unclear. This CDR3 is built from 14 residues. With 10 bases removed from V and 6 bases from J, the gap between germline ends came to 18 bases. Germline CDR1 is SGHVS and CDR2 is FNYEAQ.

This clonotype has more than one count but fewer than ten. The CDR3 nucleotides read TGCAGTGCTAGAGCTAGCGGGAGGTCCTACGAGCAGTACTTC. Encoded protein: CSARASGRSYEQYF. The chain has TRBV20-1 and TRBJ2-7, with 11 bases matching TRBD2. In germline, CDR1 is DFQATT, CDR2 SNEGSKA (reference sequence). The CDR3 runs to 14 residues. V was clipped by 1 base and J by 1 base; unmatched bases: 0.

The chain combines TRBV7-9 with TRBJ1-2, with TRBD1 identical over 9 bases. Looked up from germline, CDR1 is SEHNR and CDR2 is FQNEAQ (reference sequence). This CDR3 is built from 14 residues. The V gene end was trimmed by 4 bases and the J gene end by 7 bases; junction bases not matched to a gene: 7. The CDR3 loop is CASSSPDRGGGYTF. The CDR3 coding sequence is TGTGCCAGCAGCTCTCCGGACAGGGGAGGTGGCTACACCTTC.

There are many counts of this clonotype. The chain is built from TRBV12-3 or TRBV12-4 and TRBJ2-7, with TRBD2 matching over 9 bases. The CDR3 spans 14 residues. V was pared by 5 bases and J by 4 bases, with 6 bases of the junction left unmatched. CDR3 nucleotide sequence: TGTGCCAGCAGTAAGGGACTAGCTGGGTACGAGCAGTACTTC. This codes for CASSKGLAGYEQYF.